The sequence of this T cell receptor beta chain was determined in a study of cytomegalovirus exposure and HLA in healthy donors. Study findings and constraints: Cytomegalovirus status, reportedly, was diagnosed with high specificity and sensitivity by the classifier.

Primers for the PCR totalled 60 Vbeta and 13 Jbeta. Profiling relied on immunoSEQ multiplex PCR, and the TCRdb table lists in-frame clones only, not all of them. The sample shows roughly 160,000 clones, approximately 88% of them seen only once. To note about this clone: Its antigen is undetermined.

CDR1 and CDR2 from the germline V gene are SNHLY and FYNNEI. The CDR3 has 15 residues. Trimming at V came to 4 bases and at J to 2 bases, leaving 7 bases not matched to a gene. The chain has TRBV2 and TRBJ1-2; 7 bases are shared with TRBD1. The specimen was PBMCs. This clonotype was obtained from a boy aged 2-9 years in good health and CMV-seronegative. The CDR3 is CASSVQGGENYGYTF. The CDR3 DNA reads as TGTGCCAGCAGTGTTCAAGGGGGCGAAAACTATGGCTACACCTTC. Combining the CDR3 with reference TRBV2 and TRBJ1-2 gives the whole variable domain EPEVTQTPSHQVTQMGQEVILRCVPISNHLYFYWYRQILGQKVEFLVSFYNNEISEKSEIFDDQFSVERPDGSNFTLKIRSTKLEDSAMYFCASSVQGGENYGYTFGSGTRLTVV.